This passage covers 14 T cell receptor beta chains from one sample sequenced in a study of tumor-infiltrating lymphocytes in primary liver carcinoma. For blood RNA, unsorted whole blood served as the source, and germline DNA was extracted too. TCR beta cDNA came from about 0.55 ug total RNA, primed with a constant-region primer. Construction of TCR beta libraries relied on three successive nested multiplex PCR rounds employing slightly modified ARM-PCR. For 10 cycles apiece, the opening two PCR rounds ran with TRBV1-TRBV30 forward primers and a C-beta reverse primer. TCRdb re-derived calls from the multiplex PCR reads in MiXCR, one entry per CDR3 protein. The data contain approximately 330,000 distinct CDR3 sequences, less than 75% of them singletons. Sequenced input: peripheral blood. The receptor set was obtained from a man between 40 and 49 years old with primary liver carcinoma and hepatitis B virus infection.

About this clonotype: This may stem from a read error, because a much larger clone lies one nucleotide away. This sequence joins TRBV6-2 or TRBV6-3 and TRBJ1-5; 9 bases are a match to TRBD1. The CDR3 length is 16 residues. CDR1 is MNHEY, CDR2 SVGEGT, per germline. The CDR3: CVSSPDRGLSNQPQHF. CDR3 in DNA: TGTGTCAGCAGCCCGGACAGGGGACTCAGCAATCAGCCCCAGCATTTT.

The rearrangement links TRBV11-3 to TRBJ2-1, with 13 bases fitting TRBD2. Germline assignment: CDR1 SGHNT and CDR2 YENEEA. The CDR3 length is 17 residues. V shed 6 bases and J 6 bases; nucleotides not matched to a gene: 11. CDR3 amino acids: CASRRGLAGRHLNEQFF. The CDR3 DNA follows: TGTGCCAGCAGACGGGGACTAGCGGGAAGGCATCTCAATGAGCAGTTCTTC.

This clonotype was seen a handful of times. The J gene is TRBJ2-1, the V gene TRBV6-5, with 7 bases fitting TRBD2. The V and J ends lost 8 bases and 4 bases, in that order; junction bases with no gene match: 8. The CDR3 spans 14 residues. The germline gives CDR1 MNHEY, CDR2 SVGAGI. The CDR3 DNA reads TGTGCCAGCGGGGAGGGGAACCGATACAATGAGCAGTTCTTC. It codes for CASGEGNRYNEQFF.

A remark on this clonotype: An end of the junction does not agree with germline; a read error may underlie this. V and J are TRBV6-2 or TRBV6-3 and TRBJ2-5; D is possibly TRBD2 (5 bases). Germline values: CDR1 MNHEY, CDR2 SVGEGT. The CDR3 sequence is 17 residues long. The chain's CDR3 is CASSYGSRRTMGETQYF. The CDR3 nucleotides read TGTGCCAGCAGCTATGGGTCAAGGCGCACAATGGGAGAGACTCAGTACTTT.

This clonotype came up once. A read error is possible here, since a much larger clone lies one base away. This CDR3 reads CASSQSTTGVQDTQYF. As DNA, the CDR3 is TGCGCCAGCAGCCAATCGACCACCGGGGTCCAAGATACCCAGTACTTC. V and J are TRBV4-1 and TRBJ2-5, with D possibly matching TRBD2 (5 bases). Germline CDR1 MGHRA, CDR2 YSYEKL. The CDR3 length is 16 residues.

About this clonotype: A read error may be the cause here, since a much bigger clone is one base away. This rearrangement joins TRBV6-2 or TRBV6-3 to TRBJ2-7; TRBD1 agrees at 8 bases. CDR1 is MNHEY and CDR2 is SVGEGT in the germline V gene. The CDR3 is 14 amino acids. CDR3 sequence: CAVQWGQEAYKQYF. The CDR3 DNA reads as TGTGCCGTACAGTGGGGACAGGAAGCCTACAAGCAGTACTTC.

This chain connects TRBV12-3 or TRBV12-4 to TRBJ2-7, with D perhaps matching TRBD1 (6 bases). The CDR3 is 15 amino acids. V lost 5 bases, J lost 4 bases, and 18 bases lay in between. The CDR3 reads CASSPRQAAAYEQYF. The DNA for the CDR3 is TGTGCCAGCAGTCCCCGACAGGCCGCCGCGTACGAGCAGTACTTC.

This clonotype occurred once. The chain combines TRBV12-3 or TRBV12-4 with TRBJ2-7, with D possibly being TRBD2 (6 bases). The CDR3 totals 12 residues. V was trimmed by 5 bases and J by 5 bases, leaving 10 bases between them. Here the CDR3 DNA reads TGTGCCAGCAGTCGACTAGTTCACGAGCAGTACTTC. Protein product: CASSRLVHEQYF.

As concerns this clonotype: A clone one base away is much larger, so this may be a read error. The chain joins TRBV6-5 to TRBJ1-4; D might be TRBD1 (5 bases). This CDR3 is 13 amino acids long. V lost 6 bases and J 5 bases, leaving 10 bases between the germline ends. The germline V gene has CDR1 MNHEY and CDR2 SVGAGI. The CDR3: CASRDMGNEKLFF. The CDR3 nucleotides are TGTGCCAGCAGGGACATGGGCAATGAAAAACTGTTTTTT.

This chain connects TRBV4-3 to TRBJ2-7, with 7 bases lining up with TRBD2. V was clipped by 6 bases and J by 1 base; unmatched bases: 9. CDR1 is LGHNA and CDR2 is YSLEER in the germline V gene. This CDR3 has 15 amino acids. The CDR3 here is CASRKTTSSSYEQYF. The CDR3 DNA reads TGCGCCAGCAGGAAAACGACTAGCTCGTCCTACGAGCAGTACTTC.

Regarding this clonotype: The CDR3 end shows no conserved phenylalanine or tryptophan, and so a read error is likely. The DNA is omitted, as the CDR3 cannot be located on it reliably, and the CDR3 follows TCRdb's listing. J is TRBJ2-1 and V is TRBV11-2; the table names TRBD1, a call not compared with the DNA. Inclusive of both ends, the CDR3 amounts to 15 amino acids. CDR1 and CDR2 (germline): SGHAT, FQNNGV. CDR3 residues: CASSLSQGANNEQLS.

Of note for this clonotype: A much larger clone differs by one base, so this may be a read error. The chain uses TRBV12-3 or TRBV12-4 and TRBJ2-5; TRBD2 matches 9 bases. The CDR3 is 16 residues long. The V segment lost 10 bases and the J segment 0 bases; nucleotides outside the gene matches: 12. Written as DNA, the CDR3 is TGTGCCAACAGCAAGACTAGCGGTACGAACCAAGAGACCCAGTACTTC. This gives the protein CANSKTSGTNQETQYF.

This clonotype was detected only once. The chain carries TRBV11-1 and TRBJ2-2; D ambiguous. V was cut by 2 bases and J by 11 bases, with 18 bases left in between. This CDR3 is built from 15 residues. Germline V gene data show CDR1 as SGHAT and CDR2 as FQDESV (reference sequence). The chain's CDR3 is CASSLRTTNNGELFF. The CDR3, as DNA: TGTGCCAGCAGCTTACGCACCACGAACAACGGAGAGCTGTTTTTT.

The rearrangement uses TRBV11-2 and TRBJ2-7, with D perhaps TRBD1 (6 bases). The CDR3 is 14 amino acids. CDR1 is SGHAT and CDR2 is FQNNGV in the germline V gene. The V end lost 5 bases, the J end lost 2 bases, and 13 bases lay between the germline ends. CDR3 in DNA: TGTGCCAGCAGCCTCCCGACAGGACCCTACGAGCAGTACTTC. Encoded protein: CASSLPTGPYEQYF.